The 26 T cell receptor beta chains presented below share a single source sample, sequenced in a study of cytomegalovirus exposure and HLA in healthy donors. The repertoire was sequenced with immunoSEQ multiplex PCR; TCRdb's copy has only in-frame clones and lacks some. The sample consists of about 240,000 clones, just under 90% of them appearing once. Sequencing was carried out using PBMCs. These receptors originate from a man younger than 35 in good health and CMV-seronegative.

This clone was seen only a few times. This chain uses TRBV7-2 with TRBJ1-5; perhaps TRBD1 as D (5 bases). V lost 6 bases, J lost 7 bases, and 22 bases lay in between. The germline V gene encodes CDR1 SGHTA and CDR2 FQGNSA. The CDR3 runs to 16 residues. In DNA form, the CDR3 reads TGTGCCAGCAGTTATGGGGGGGACCAAAGGGTCCAGCCCCAGCATTTT. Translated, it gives CASSYGGDQRVQPQHF. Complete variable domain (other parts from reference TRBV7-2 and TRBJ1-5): GAGVSQSPSNKVTEKGKDVELRCDPISGHTALYWYRQSLGQGLEFLIYFQGNSAPDKSGLPSDRFSAERTGGSVSTLTIQRTQQEDSAVYLCASSYGGDQRVQPQHFGDGTRLSIL.

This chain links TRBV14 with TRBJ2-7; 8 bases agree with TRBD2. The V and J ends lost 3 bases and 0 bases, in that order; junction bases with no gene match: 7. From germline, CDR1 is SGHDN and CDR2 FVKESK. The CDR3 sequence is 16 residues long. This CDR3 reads CASSQVSGKSSYEQYF. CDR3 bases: TGTGCCAGCAGCCAGGTTAGCGGGAAATCCTCCTACGAGCAGTACTTC.

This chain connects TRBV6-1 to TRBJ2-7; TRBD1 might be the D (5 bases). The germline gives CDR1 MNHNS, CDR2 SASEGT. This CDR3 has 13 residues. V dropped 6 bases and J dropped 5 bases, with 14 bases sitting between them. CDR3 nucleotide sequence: TGTGCCAGCAGACTCATCCAGGGCCACGAGCAGTACTTC. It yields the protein CASRLIQGHEQYF.

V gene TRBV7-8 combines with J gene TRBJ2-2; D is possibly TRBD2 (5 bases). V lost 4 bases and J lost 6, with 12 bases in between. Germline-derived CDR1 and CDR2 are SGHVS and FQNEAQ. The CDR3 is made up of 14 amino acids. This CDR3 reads CASSSGNSAGELFF. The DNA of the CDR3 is TGTGCCAGCAGCTCCGGGAATTCGGCCGGGGAGCTGTTTTTT.

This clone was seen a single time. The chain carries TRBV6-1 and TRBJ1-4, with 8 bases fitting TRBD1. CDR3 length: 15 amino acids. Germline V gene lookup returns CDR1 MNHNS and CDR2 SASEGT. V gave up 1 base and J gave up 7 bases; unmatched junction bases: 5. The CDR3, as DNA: TGTGCCAGCAGTGAAGGGACAGGGATGGTTGAAAAACTGTTTTTT. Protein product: CASSEGTGMVEKLFF.

CDR3 protein: CASRAGVETQYF. CDR3 DNA: TGTGCCAGCAGAGCGGGTGTAGAGACCCAGTACTTC. The J gene is TRBJ2-5, the V gene TRBV2; D may be TRBD2 (6 bases). The CDR3 is 12 residues long. V lost 6 bases and J 4 bases, leaving 9 bases between the germline ends. Germline V gene lookup returns CDR1 SNHLY and CDR2 FYNNEI. Full variable domain (rest looked up from reference TRBV2 and TRBJ2-5): EPEVTQTPSHQVTQMGQEVILRCVPISNHLYFYWYRQILGQKVEFLVSFYNNEISEKSEIFDDQFSVERPDGSNFTLKIRSTKLEDSAMYFCASRAGVETQYFGPGTRLLVL.

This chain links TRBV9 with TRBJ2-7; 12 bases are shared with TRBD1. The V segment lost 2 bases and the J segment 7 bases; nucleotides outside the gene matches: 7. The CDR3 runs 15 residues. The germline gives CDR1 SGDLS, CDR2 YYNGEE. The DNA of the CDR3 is TGTGCCAGCAGCGTGTCCGGGACAGGGGGCGATGAGCAGTACTTC. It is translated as CASSVSGTGGDEQYF.

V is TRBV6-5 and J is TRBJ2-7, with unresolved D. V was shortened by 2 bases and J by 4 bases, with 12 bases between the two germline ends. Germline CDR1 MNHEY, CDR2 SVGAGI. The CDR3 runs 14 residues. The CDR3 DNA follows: TGTGCCAGCAGTTACGTAGAGAGAGAATACGAGCAGTACTTC. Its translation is CASSYVEREYEQYF.

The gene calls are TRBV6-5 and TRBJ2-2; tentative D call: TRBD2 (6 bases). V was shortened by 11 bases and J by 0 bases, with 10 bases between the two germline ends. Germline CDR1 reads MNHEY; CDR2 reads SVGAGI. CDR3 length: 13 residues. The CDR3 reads CAGGDSNTGELFF. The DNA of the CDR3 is TGTGCCGGCGGGGACTCGAACACCGGGGAGCTGTTTTTT.

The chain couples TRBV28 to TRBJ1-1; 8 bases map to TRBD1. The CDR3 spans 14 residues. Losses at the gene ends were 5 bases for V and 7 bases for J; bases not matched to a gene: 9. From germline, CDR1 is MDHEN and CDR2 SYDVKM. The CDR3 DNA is TGTGCCAGCAGTCCCCCAGGGGGCCGTGATGAAGCTTTCTTT. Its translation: CASSPPGGRDEAFF.

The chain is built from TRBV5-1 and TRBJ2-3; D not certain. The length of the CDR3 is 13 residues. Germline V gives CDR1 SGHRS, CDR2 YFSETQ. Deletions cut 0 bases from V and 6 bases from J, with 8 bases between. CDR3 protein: CASSLEAEDTQYF. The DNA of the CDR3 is TGCGCCAGCAGCTTGGAGGCGGAGGATACGCAGTATTTT.

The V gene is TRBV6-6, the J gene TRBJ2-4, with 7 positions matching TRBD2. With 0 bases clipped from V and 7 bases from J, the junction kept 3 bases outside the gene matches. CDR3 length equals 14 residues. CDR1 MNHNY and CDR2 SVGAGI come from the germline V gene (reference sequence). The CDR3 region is CASSYSTLANIQYF. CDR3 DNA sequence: TGTGCCAGCAGTTACTCGACACTAGCGAACATTCAGTACTTC.

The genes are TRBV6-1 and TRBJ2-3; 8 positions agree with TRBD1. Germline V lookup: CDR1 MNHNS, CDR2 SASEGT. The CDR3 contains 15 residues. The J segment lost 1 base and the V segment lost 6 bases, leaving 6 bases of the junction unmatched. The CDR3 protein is CASRRPGQGTDTQYF. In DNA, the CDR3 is TGTGCCAGCAGGAGACCGGGACAGGGCACAGATACGCAGTATTTT.

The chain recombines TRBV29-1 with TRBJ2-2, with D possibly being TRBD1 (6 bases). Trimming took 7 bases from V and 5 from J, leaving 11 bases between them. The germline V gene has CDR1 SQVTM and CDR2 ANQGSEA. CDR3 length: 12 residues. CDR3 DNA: TGCAGCGCGGGACAAATAACCGGGGAGCTGTTTTTT. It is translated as CSAGQITGELFF.

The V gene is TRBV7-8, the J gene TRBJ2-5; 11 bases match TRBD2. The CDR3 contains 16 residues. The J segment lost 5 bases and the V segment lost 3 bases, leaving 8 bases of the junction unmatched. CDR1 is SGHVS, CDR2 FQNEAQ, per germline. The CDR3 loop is CASSLETSGVRETQYF. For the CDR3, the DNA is TGTGCCAGCAGCTTGGAGACTAGCGGGGTACGGGAGACCCAGTACTTC.

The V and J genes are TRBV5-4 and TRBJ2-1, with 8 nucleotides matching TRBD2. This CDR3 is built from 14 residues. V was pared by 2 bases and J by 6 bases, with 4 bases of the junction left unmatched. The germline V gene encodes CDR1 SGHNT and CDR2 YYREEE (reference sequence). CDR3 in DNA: TGTGCCAGCAGCTTTTTTCGGGAGGGCAATGAGCAGTTCTTC. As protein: CASSFFREGNEQFF.

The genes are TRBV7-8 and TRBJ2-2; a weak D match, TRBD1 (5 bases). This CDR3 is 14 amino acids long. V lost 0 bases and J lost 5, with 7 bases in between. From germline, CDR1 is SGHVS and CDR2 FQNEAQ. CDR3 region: CASSLAGQTGELFF. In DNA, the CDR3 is TGTGCCAGCAGCTTAGCGGGGCAAACCGGGGAGCTGTTTTTT. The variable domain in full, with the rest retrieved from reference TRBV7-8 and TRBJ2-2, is GAGVSQSPRYKVAKRGQDVALRCDPISGHVSLFWYQQALGQGPEFLTYFQNEAQLDKSGLPSDRFFAERPEGSVSTLKIQRTQQEDSAVYLCASSLAGQTGELFFGEGSRLTVL.

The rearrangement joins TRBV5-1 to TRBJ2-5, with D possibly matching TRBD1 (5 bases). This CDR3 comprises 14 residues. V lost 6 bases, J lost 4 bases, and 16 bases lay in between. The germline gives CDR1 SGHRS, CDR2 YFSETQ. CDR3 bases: TGCGCCAGCAAACGGTTCAGGGAACGAGAGACCCAGTACTTC. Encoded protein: CASKRFRERETQYF.

The CDR3 bases are TGTGCCAGCACCACAGGAGCATATGGAAACACCATATATTTT. Amino acids: CASTTGAYGNTIYF. This chain joins TRBV2 and TRBJ1-3, with D perhaps TRBD1 (5 bases). V dropped 7 bases and J dropped 3 bases, with 13 bases sitting between them. There are 14 residues in the CDR3. The germline CDR1 and CDR2 sequences are SNHLY and FYNNEI.

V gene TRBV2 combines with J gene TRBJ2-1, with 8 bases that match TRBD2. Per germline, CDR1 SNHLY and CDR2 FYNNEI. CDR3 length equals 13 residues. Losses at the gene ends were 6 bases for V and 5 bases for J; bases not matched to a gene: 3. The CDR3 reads CASRTSGHNEQFF. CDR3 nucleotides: TGTGCCAGCAGAACTAGCGGCCACAATGAGCAGTTCTTC. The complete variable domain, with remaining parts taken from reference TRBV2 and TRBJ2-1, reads EPEVTQTPSHQVTQMGQEVILRCVPISNHLYFYWYRQILGQKVEFLVSFYNNEISEKSEIFDDQFSVERPDGSNFTLKIRSTKLEDSAMYFCASRTSGHNEQFFGPGTRLTVL.

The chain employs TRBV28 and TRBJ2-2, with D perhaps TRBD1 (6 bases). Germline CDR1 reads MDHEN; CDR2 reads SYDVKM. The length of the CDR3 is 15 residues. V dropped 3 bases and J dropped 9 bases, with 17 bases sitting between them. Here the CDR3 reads CASSLASTGSRELFF. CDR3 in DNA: TGTGCCAGCAGTTTGGCTTCTACAGGGAGTAGGGAGCTGTTTTTT. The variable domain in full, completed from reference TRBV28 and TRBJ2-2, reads DVKVTQSSRYLVKRTGEKVFLECVQDMDHENMFWYRQDPGLGLRLIYFSYDVKMKEKGDIPEGYSVSREKKERFSLILESASTNQTSMYLCASSLASTGSRELFFGEGSRLTVL.

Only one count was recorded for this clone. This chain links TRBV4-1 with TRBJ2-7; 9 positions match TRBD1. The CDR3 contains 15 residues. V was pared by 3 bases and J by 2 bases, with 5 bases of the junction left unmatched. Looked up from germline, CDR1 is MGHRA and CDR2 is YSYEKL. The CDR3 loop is CASSQAQGAPYEQYF. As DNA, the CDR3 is TGCGCCAGCAGCCAGGCACAGGGGGCCCCCTACGAGCAGTACTTC.

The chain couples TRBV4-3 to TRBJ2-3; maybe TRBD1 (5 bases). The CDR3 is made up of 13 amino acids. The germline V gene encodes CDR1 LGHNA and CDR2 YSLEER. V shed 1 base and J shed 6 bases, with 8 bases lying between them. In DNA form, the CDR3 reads TGCGCCAGCAGCCAAGGTCCAGGGGATACGCAGTATTTT. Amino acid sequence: CASSQGPGDTQYF.

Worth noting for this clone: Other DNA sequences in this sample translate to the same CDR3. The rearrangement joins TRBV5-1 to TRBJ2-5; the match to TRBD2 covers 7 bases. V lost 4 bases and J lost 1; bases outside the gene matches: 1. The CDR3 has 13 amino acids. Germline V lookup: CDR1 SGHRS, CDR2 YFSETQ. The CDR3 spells CASSLAVQETQYF. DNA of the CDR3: TGCGCCAGCAGCCTAGCGGTCCAAGAGACCCAGTACTTC.

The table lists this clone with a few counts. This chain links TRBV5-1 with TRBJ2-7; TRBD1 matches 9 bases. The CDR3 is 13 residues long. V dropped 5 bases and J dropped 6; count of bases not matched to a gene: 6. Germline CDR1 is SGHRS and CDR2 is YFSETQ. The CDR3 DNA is TGCGCCAGCAGACCGGGACAGGGAGCCGAGCAGTACTTC. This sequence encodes CASRPGQGAEQYF.

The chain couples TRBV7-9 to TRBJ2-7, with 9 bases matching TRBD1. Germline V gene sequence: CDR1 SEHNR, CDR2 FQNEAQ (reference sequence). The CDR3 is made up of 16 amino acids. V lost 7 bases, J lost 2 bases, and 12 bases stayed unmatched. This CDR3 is CASTRSPGQGAYEQYF. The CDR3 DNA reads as TGTGCCAGCACCCGATCGCCGGGACAGGGAGCCTACGAGCAGTACTTC.